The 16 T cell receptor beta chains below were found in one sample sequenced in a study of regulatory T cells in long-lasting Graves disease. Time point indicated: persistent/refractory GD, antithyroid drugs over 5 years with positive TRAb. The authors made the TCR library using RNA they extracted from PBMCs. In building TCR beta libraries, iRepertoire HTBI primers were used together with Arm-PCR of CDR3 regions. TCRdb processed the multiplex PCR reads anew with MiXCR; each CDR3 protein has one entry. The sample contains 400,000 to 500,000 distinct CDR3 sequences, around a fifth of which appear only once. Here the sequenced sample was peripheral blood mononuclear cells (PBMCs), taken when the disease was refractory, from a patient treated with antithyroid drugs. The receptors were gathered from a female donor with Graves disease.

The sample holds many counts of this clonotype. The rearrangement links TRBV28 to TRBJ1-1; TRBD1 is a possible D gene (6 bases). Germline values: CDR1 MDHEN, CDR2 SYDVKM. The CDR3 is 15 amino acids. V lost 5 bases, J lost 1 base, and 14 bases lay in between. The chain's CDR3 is CASSTPRTENTEAFF. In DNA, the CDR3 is TGTGCCAGCAGTACACCCCGGACAGAGAACACTGAAGCTTTCTTT. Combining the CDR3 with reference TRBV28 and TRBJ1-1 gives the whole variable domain DVKVTQSSRYLVKRTGEKVFLECVQDMDHENMFWYRQDPGLGLRLIYFSYDVKMKEKGDIPEGYSVSREKKERFSLILESASTNQTSMYLCASSTPRTENTEAFFGQGTRLTVV.

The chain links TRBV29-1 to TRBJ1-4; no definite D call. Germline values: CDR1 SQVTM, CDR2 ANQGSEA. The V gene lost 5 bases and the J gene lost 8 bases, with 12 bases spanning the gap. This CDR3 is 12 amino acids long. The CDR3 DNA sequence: TGCAGCGTTCAGCGTGGTCGAGAAAAACTGTTTTTT. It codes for CSVQRGREKLFF. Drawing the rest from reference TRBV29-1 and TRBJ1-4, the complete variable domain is SAVISQKPSRDICQRGTSLTIQCQVDSQVTMMFWYRQQPGQSLTLIATANQGSEATYESGFVIDKFPISRPNLTFSTLTVSNMSPEDSSIYLCSVQRGREKLFFGSGTQLSVL.

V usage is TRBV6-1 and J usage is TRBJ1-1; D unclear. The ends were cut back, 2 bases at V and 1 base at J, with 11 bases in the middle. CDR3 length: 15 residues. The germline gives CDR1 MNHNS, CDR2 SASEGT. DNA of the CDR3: TGTGCCAGCAGTGAACATTCCTTAGGGAACACTGAAGCTTTCTTT. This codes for CASSEHSLGNTEAFF.

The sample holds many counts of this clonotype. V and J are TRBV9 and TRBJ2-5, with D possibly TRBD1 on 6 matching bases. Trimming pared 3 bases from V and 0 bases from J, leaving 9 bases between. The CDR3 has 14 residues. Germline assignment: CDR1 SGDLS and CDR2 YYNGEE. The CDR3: CASSGGDNQETQYF. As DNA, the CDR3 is TGTGCCAGCAGCGGAGGGGACAACCAAGAGACCCAGTACTTC.

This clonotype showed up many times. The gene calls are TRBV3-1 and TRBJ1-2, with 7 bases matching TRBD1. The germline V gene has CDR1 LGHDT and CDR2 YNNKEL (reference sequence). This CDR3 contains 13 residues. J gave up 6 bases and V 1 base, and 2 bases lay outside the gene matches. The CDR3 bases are TGTGCCAGCAGCCAAGTAACAGGGGATGGCTACACCTTC. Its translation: CASSQVTGDGYTF.

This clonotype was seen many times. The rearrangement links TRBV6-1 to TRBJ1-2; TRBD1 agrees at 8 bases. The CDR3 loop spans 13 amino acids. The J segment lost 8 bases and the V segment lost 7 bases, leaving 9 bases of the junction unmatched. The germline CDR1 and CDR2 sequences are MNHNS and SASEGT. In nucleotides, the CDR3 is TGTGCCAGCACCGAACGGGACAGGTGGGGCTACACCTTC. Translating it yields CASTERDRWGYTF.

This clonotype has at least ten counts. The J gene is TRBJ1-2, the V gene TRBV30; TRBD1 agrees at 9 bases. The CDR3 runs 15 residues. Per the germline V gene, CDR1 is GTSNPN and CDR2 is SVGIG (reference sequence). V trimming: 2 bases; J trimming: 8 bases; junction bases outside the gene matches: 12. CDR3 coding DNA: TGTGCCTGGAGTTCCCTCCTGGACAGGGGAAGAGGCTACACCTTC. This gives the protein CAWSSLLDRGRGYTF.

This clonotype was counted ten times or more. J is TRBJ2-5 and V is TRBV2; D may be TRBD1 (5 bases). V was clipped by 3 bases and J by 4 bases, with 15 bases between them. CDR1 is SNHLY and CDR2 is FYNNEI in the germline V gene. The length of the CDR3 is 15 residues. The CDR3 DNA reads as TGTGCCAGCAGTGACTTTGGTGGCCAGGGAGAGACCCAGTACTTC. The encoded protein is CASSDFGGQGETQYF.

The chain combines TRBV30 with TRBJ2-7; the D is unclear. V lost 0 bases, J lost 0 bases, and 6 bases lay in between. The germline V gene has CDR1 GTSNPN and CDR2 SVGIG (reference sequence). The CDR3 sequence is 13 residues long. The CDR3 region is CAWSVVPSYEQYF. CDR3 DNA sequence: TGTGCCTGGAGTGTTGTCCCCTCCTACGAGCAGTACTTC.

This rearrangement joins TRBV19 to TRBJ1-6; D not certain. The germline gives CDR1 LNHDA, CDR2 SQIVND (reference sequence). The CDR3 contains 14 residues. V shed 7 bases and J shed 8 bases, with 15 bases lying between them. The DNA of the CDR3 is TGTGCCAGTACGGCGGCCAGACTAGATTCACCCCTCCACTTT. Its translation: CASTAARLDSPLHF.

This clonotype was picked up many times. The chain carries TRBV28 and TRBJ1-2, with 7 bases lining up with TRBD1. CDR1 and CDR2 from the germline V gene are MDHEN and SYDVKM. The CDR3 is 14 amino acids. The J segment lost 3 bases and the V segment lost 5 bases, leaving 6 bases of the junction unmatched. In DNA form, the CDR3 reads TGTGCCAGCAGTACCCTAACAGGGGACTATGGCTACACCTTC. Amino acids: CASSTLTGDYGYTF.

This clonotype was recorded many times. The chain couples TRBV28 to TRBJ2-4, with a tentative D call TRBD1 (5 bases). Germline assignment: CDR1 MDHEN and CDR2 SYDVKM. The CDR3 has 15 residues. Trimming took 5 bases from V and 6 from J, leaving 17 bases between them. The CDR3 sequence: CASSRKTDYTNIQYF. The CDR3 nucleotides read TGTGCCAGCAGTCGTAAGACAGATTACACAAACATTCAGTACTTC.

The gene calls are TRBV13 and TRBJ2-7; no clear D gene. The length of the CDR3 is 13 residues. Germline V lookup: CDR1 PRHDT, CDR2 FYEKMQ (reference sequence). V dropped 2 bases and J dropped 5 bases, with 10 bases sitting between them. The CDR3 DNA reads TGTGCCAGCAGCTTACGCGACGTGGACGAGCAGTACTTC. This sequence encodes CASSLRDVDEQYF.

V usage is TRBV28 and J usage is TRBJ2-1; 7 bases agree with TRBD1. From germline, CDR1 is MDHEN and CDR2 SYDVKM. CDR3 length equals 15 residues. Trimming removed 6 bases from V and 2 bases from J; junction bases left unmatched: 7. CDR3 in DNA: TGTGCCAGCAGCCCCCTGGGACAGACCTACAATGAGCAGTTCTTC. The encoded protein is CASSPLGQTYNEQFF. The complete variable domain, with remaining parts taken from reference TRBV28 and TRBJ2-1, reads DVKVTQSSRYLVKRTGEKVFLECVQDMDHENMFWYRQDPGLGLRLIYFSYDVKMKEKGDIPEGYSVSREKKERFSLILESASTNQTSMYLCASSPLGQTYNEQFFGPGTRLTVL.

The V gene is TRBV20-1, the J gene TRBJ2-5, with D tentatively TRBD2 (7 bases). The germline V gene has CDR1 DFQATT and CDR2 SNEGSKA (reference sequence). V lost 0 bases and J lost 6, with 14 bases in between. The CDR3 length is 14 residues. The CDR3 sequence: CSAREGGASQTQYF. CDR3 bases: TGCAGTGCTAGAGAAGGGGGGGCAAGCCAGACCCAGTACTTC.

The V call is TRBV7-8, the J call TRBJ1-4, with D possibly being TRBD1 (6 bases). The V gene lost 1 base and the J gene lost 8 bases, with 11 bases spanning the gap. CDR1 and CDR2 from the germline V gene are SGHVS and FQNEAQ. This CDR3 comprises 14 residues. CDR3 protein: CASSLGGAWEKLFF. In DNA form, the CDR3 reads TGTGCCAGCAGCTTAGGGGGGGCTTGGGAAAAACTGTTTTTT.